The 3 T cell receptor beta chains given below trace back to one sample, sequenced in a study of OX40 agonist ivuxolimab in advanced cancers. Here immunoSEQ multiplex PCR was the method, and the copy in TCRdb shows in-frame clones only, minus some. The data show roughly 100,000 clones, about 79% seen once. The sample here was CD4+ or CD8+ T cells sorted from blood, taken in a trial of the OX40 agonist ivuxolimab. Every receptor here comes from an adult with an advanced solid tumor such as melanoma, head and neck, liver or kidney cancer.

This clone was observed a handful of times. The chain combines TRBV5-1 with TRBJ2-1; a weak D match, TRBD2 (5 bases). This CDR3 comprises 14 residues. The V gene's germline CDR1 is SGHRS and CDR2 YFSETQ. V shed 3 bases and J shed 6 bases, with 13 bases lying between them. CDR3 coding DNA: TGCGCCAGCAGCTCCCCTCCGGAGGTCAATGAGCAGTTCTTC. It is translated as CASSSPPEVNEQFF.

The chain combines TRBV7-6 with TRBJ2-5; a weak D match, TRBD2 (7 bases). CDR3 length equals 14 residues. The germline V gene has CDR1 SGHVS and CDR2 FNYEAQ. V gave up 1 base and J gave up 6 bases, with 12 bases separating them. CDR3 DNA sequence: TGTGCCAGCAGCTTAGGGGCGGGGGCCAAGACCCAGTACTTC. Its protein product is CASSLGAGAKTQYF.

This clone appeared once. V and J are TRBV11-1 and TRBJ2-3; D is possibly TRBD2 (6 bases). The V end lost 2 bases, the J end lost 4 bases, and 19 bases lay between the germline ends. This CDR3 spans 17 amino acids. Germline values: CDR1 SGHAT, CDR2 FQDESV (reference sequence). The CDR3 sequence is CASSLIAGTLIPDTQYF. CDR3 in DNA: TGTGCCAGCAGCTTAATTGCCGGGACTCTGATCCCAGATACGCAGTATTTT.